The rows below give T cell receptor beta chains drawn from one sample of a study of OX40 agonist ivuxolimab in advanced cancers. Produced via immunoSEQ multiplex PCR; TCRdb's table is partial and in-frame only. The sample lists 55,000 to 80,000 clones, around 80% occurring once. Sequences were derived from CD4+ or CD8+ T cells sorted from blood, sampled in a trial of the OX40 agonist ivuxolimab. Receptor source: an adult with an advanced solid tumor such as melanoma, head and neck, liver or kidney cancer. Both conserved end residues are part of each CDR3. The D gene is left open where the match is weak. The size of a clone is reported for some rows only, either as once, few or many, or as a class for expanded clones.

TRBJ1-3,TRBV5-1,-,-,CASSYGGGGNTIYF,TGCGCCAGCAGCTACGGGGGTGGAGGAAACACCATATATTTT
TRBJ1-5,TRBV7-2,TRBD1,-,CASSLGDSLNQPQHF,TGTGCCAGCAGCTTAGGGGACAGCTTAAATCAGCCCCAGCATTTT
TRBJ2-7,TRBV7-2,TRBD1,-,CASSLGQGRYEQYF,TGTGCCAGCAGCTTGGGACAGGGTAGGTACGAGCAGTACTTC
TRBJ2-1,TRBV27,-,-,CASSNGLLYNEQFF,TGTGCCAGCAGTAATGGGCTTCTCTACAATGAGCAGTTCTTC
TRBJ1-5,TRBV5-6,-,-,CASSRRGGGNQPQHF,TGTGCCAGCAGCCGTCGGGGTGGTGGCAATCAGCCCCAGCATTTT
TRBJ2-7,TRBV5-6,-,-,CASTPRKGLVGEQYF,TGTGCCAGCACCCCACGGAAGGGGCTGGTAGGCGAGCAGTACTTC
TRBJ1-1,TRBV4-1,-,few,CASSRQAGIVDTEAFF,TGCGCCAGCAGCCGCCAGGCAGGGATAGTAGACACTGAAGCTTTCTTT
TRBJ2-1,TRBV5-1,TRBD2,-,CASSSRTSGTNEQFF,TGCGCCAGCAGCTCTAGGACTAGCGGGACCAATGAGCAGTTCTTC
TRBJ2-3,TRBV30,-,-,CAWSVLNTQYF,TGTGCCTGGAGTGTACTAAATACGCAGTATTTT
TRBJ2-7,TRBV7-9,-,-,CASSPGAWQQYF,TGTGCCAGCAGCCCTGGGGCCTGGCAGCAGTACTTC
TRBJ2-4,TRBV4-3,-,once,CASSQQRQKNIQYF,TGCGCCAGCAGCCAACAACGACAGAAAAACATTCAGTACTTC
TRBJ2-2,TRBV5-6,-,few,CASSLERGGLTGELFF,TGTGCCAGCAGCTTGGAGAGGGGGGGACTCACCGGGGAGCTGTTTTTT
TRBJ2-7,TRBV11-3,-,few,CASTLDSREQYF,TGTGCCAGCACCCTCGATTCTCGGGAGCAGTACTTC
TRBJ1-1,TRBV9,TRBD1,-,CASTQGVNTEAFF,TGTGCCAGCACCCAGGGGGTGAACACTGAAGCTTTCTTT
TRBJ2-1,TRBV5-8,-,-,CASSVGDWTYNEQFF,TGTGCCAGCAGCGTGGGGGACTGGACCTACAATGAGCAGTTCTTC
TRBJ2-7,TRBV7-3,-,-,CASSLRPGSYEQYF,TGTGCCAGCAGCCTAAGGCCGGGCTCCTACGAGCAGTACTTC
TRBJ1-2,TRBV10-3,-,-,CAIGAVEIYGYTF,TGTGCCATCGGGGCGGTAGAAATCTATGGCTACACCTTC
TRBJ2-1,TRBV7-9,-,-,CASSPGRNYNEQFF,TGTGCCAGCAGTCCCGGGAGAAACTACAATGAGCAGTTCTTC
TRBJ2-3,TRBV27,-,-,CASSFYRPLAVSTDTQYF,TGTGCCAGCAGTTTCTATCGGCCGCTAGCAGTGAGCACAGATACGCAGTATTTT
TRBJ2-7,TRBV5-1,-,-,CASSFLGPSYEQYF,TGCGCCAGCAGCTTCTTAGGGCCCTCCTACGAGCAGTACTTC
TRBJ1-5,TRBV19,-,-,CASSISWGGGQPQHF,TGTGCCAGTAGTATTTCGTGGGGGGGAGGTCAGCCCCAGCATTTT
TRBJ1-1,TRBV6-5,TRBD1,-,CASSITGEVTEAFF,TGTGCCAGCAGTATTACAGGGGAAGTCACTGAAGCTTTCTTT
TRBJ1-4,TRBV5-4,TRBD1,-,CASSLLPGQGFGEKLFF,TGTGCCAGCAGCCTCCTACCGGGACAGGGGTTTGGAGAAAAACTGTTTTTT
TRBJ2-3,TRBV7-2,TRBD2,-,CASSLGARTSGSDTQYF,TGTGCCAGCAGCTTAGGAGCAAGGACTAGCGGGTCAGATACGCAGTATTTT
TRBJ1-6,TRBV5-1,TRBD1,-,CASSLAKSDRSTSPLHF,TGCGCCAGCAGCTTGGCCAAATCGGACAGGTCTACTTCACCCCTCCACTTT
TRBJ2-6,TRBV11-2,-,-,CASSPYRGRGSGANVLTF,TGTGCCAGCAGCCCTTACAGGGGCCGGGGGTCTGGGGCCAACGTCCTGACTTTC
TRBJ1-2,TRBV25-1,TRBD1,-,CASSETGTGYGYTF,TGTGCCAGCAGTGAGACCGGGACAGGCTATGGCTACACCTTC
TRBJ2-3,TRBV28,-,once,CASSWNRDTQYF,TGTGCCAGCAGTTGGAACAGAGATACGCAGTATTTT
TRBJ1-4,TRBV5-1,-,-,CASSLYAGSNEKLFF,TGCGCCAGCAGCTTGTATGCAGGGTCTAATGAAAAACTGTTTTTT
TRBJ1-3,TRBV6-5,-,-,CASSLGFGGNTIYF,TGTGCCAGCAGCCTGGGATTCGGAGGAAACACCATATATTTT
TRBJ2-1,TRBV19,-,once,CASSGHGYNEQFF,TGTGCCAGTAGCGGGCATGGATACAATGAGCAGTTCTTC
TRBJ2-7,TRBV5-4,TRBD1,-,CASSSAGTGWTYEQYF,TGTGCCAGCAGCTCCGCCGGGACAGGGTGGACCTACGAGCAGTACTTC
TRBJ2-7,TRBV9,-,once,CASSVGGISYEQYF,TGTGCCAGCAGCGTAGGAGGGATCTCCTACGAGCAGTACTTC
TRBJ2-7,TRBV7-6,TRBD1,-,CASSPQGTSYEQYF,TGTGCCAGCAGCCCACAGGGGACCTCCTACGAGCAGTACTTC
TRBJ2-5,TRBV18,TRBD2,-,CASSPRLSASGEQETQYF,TGTGCCAGCTCACCACGATTAAGTGCTAGCGGGGAACAAGAGACCCAGTACTTC